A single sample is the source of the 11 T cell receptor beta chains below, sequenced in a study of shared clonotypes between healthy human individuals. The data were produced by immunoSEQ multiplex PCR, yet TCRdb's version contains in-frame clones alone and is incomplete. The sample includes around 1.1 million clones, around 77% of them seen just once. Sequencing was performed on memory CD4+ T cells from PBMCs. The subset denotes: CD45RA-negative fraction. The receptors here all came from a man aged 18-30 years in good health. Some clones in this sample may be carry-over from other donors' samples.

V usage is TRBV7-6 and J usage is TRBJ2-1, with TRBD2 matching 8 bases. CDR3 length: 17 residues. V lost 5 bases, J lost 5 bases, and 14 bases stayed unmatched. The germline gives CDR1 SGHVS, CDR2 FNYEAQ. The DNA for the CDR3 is TGTGCCAGCAGCCCCGCCCCCAGCGGGAGAGGGAACAATGAGCAGTTCTTC. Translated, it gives CASSPAPSGRGNNEQFF.

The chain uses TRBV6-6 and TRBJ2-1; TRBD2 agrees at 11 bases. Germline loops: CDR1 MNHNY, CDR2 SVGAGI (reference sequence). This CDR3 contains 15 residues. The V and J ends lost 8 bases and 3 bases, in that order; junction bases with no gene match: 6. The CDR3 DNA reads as TGTGCCAGCCGTGGGGGGACTAGCGGCTACAATGAGCAGTTCTTC. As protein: CASRGGTSGYNEQFF.

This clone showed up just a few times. The CDR3, as DNA: TGCGCCAGCAGCTTACAGGGACAGTACACTGAAGCTTTCTTT. Residues: CASSLQGQYTEAFF. V usage is TRBV5-1 and J usage is TRBJ1-1, with 7 bases lining up with TRBD1. The CDR3 contains 14 residues. V trimming: 2 bases; J trimming: 3 bases; junction bases outside the gene matches: 4. In germline, CDR1 is SGHRS, CDR2 YFSETQ.

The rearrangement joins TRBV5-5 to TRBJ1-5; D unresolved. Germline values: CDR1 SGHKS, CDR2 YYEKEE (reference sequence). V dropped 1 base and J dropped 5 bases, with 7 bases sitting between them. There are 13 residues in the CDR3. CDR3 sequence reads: CASSLNLDQPQHF. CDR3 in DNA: TGTGCCAGCAGCTTGAACCTGGATCAGCCCCAGCATTTT. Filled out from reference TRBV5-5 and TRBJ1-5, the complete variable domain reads DAGVTQSPTHLIKTRGQQVTLRCSPISGHKSVSWYQQVLGQGPQFIFQYYEKEERGRGNFPDRFSARQFPNYSSELNVNALLLGDSALYLCASSLNLDQPQHFGDGTRLSIL.

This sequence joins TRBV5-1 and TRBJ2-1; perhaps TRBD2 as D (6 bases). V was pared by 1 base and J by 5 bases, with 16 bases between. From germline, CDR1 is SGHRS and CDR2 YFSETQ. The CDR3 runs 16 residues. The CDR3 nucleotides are TGCGCCAGCAGCTTGCGGATGTTAGCGGACAACAATGAGCAGTTCTTC. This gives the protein CASSLRMLADNNEQFF.

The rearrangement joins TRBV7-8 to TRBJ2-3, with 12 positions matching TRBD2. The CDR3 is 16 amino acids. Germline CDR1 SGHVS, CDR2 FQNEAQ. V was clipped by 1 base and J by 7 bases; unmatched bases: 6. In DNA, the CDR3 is TGTGCCAGCAGCTTAGGTGGGACTAGCGGGCGCCATACGCAGTATTTT. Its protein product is CASSLGGTSGRHTQYF.

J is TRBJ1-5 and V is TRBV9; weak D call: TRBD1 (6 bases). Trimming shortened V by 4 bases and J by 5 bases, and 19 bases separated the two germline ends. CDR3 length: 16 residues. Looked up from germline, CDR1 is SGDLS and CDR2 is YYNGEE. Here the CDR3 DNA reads TGTGCCAGCAGCCCCGGTAGGGGGGGCACGTATCAGCCCCAGCATTTT. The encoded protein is CASSPGRGGTYQPQHF.

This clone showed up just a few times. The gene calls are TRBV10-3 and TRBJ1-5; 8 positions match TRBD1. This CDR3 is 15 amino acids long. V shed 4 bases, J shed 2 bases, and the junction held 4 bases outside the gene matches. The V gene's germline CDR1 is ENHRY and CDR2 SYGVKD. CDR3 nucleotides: TGTGCCATCAGTGGAGGACAGGGAGGCAATCAGCCCCAGCATTTT. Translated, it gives CAISGGQGGNQPQHF.

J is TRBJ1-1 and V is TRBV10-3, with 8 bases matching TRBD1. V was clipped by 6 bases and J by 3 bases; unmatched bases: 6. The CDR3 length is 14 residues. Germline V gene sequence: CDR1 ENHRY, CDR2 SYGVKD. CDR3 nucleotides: TGTGCCATCAGCCTGACAGGGGCGGACACTGAAGCTTTCTTT. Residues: CAISLTGADTEAFF.

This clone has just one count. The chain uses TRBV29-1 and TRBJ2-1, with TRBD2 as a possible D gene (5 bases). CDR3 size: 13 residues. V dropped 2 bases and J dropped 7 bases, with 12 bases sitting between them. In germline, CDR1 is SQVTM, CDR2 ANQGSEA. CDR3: CSVERTRPNEQFF. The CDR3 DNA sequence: TGCAGCGTTGAACGTACTAGGCCTAATGAGCAGTTCTTC.

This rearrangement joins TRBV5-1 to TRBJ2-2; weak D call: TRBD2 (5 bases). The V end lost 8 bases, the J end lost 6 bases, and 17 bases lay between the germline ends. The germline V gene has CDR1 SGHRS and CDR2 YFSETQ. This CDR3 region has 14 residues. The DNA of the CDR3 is TGCGCCAGTACCGTGAGGGAATACGCCGGGGAGCTGTTTTTT. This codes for CASTVREYAGELFF.